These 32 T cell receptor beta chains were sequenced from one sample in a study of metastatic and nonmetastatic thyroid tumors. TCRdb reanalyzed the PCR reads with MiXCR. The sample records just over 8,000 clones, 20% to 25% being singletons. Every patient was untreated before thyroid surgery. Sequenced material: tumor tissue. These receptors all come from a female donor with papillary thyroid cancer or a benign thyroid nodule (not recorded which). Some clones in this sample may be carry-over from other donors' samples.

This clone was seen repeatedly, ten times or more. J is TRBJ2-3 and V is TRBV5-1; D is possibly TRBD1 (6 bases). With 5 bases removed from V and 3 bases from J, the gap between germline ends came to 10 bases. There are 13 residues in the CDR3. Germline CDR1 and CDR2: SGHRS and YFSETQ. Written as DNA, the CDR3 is TGCGCCAGCAGGCCAGGGGAAACAGATACGCAGTATTTT. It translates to CASRPGETDTQYF. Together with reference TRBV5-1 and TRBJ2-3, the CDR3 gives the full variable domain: KAGVTQTPRYLIKTRGQQVTLSCSPISGHRSVSWYQQTPGQGLQFLFEYFSETQRNKGNFPGRFSGRQFSNSRSEMNVSTLELGDSALYLCASRPGETDTQYFGPGTRLTVL.

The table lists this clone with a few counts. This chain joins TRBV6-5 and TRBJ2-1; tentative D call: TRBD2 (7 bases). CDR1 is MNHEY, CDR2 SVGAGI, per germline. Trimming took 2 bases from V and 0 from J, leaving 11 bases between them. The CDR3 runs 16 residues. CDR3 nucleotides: TGTGCCAGCAGTTACGGGGGCGGGAGCTCCTACAATGAGCAGTTCTTC. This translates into CASSYGGGSSYNEQFF.

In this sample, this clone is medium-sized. CDR3 sequence reads: CSARLAGVVEQYF. The CDR3 DNA reads TGCAGTGCCCGTCTAGCGGGAGTTGTCGAGCAGTACTTC. V is TRBV20-1 and J is TRBJ2-7, with TRBD2 matching 10 bases. With V trimmed by 6 bases and J by 6 bases, 8 bases remained unmatched. CDR3 length: 13 amino acids. Germline CDR1 is DFQATT and CDR2 is SNEGSKA (reference sequence).

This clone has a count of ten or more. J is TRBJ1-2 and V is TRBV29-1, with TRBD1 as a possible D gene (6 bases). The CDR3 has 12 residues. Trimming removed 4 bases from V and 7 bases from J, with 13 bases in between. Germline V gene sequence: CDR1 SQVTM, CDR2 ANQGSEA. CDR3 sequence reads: CSVVRDKGGYTF. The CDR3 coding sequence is TGCAGCGTTGTTCGGGACAAAGGTGGCTACACCTTC.

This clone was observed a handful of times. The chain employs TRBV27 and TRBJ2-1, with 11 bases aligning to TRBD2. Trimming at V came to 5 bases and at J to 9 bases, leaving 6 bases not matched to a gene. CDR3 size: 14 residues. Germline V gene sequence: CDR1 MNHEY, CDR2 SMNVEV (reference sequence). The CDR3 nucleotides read TGTGCCAGCAGTGTGACTAGCGGGAACGGTGAGCAGTTCTTC. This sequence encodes CASSVTSGNGEQFF.

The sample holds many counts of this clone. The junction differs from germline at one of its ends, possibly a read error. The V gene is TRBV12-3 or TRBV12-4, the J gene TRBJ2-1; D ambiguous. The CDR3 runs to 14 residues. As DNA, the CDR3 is TGTGCCAGCAGCTCTAGGAGCTCCTACAATGGGCAGTTCTTC. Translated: CASSSRSSYNGQFF.

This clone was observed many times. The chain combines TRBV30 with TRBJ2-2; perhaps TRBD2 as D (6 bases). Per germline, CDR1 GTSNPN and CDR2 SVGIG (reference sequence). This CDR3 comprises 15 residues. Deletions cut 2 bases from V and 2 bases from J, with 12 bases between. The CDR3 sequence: CAWSRLGGNTGELFF. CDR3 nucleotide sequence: TGTGCCTGGAGTAGACTAGGCGGTAACACCGGGGAGCTGTTTTTT.

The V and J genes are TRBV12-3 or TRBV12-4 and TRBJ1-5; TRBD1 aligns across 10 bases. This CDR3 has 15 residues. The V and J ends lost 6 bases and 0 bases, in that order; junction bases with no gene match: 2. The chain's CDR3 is CASSWTGGSNQPQHF. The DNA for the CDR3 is TGTGCCAGCAGCTGGACAGGGGGTAGCAATCAGCCCCAGCATTTT.

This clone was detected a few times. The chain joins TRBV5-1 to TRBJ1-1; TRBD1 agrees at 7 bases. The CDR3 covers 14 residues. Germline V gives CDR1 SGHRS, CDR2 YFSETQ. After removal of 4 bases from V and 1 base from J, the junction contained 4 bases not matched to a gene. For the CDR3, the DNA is TGCGCCAGCAGCGGGGGACAGAGGAACACTGAAGCTTTCTTT. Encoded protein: CASSGGQRNTEAFF.

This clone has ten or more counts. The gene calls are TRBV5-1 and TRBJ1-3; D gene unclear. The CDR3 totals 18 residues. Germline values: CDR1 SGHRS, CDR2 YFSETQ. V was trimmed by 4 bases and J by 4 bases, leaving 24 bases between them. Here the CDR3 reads CASSLSPFYKDAGNTIYF. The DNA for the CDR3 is TGCGCCAGCAGCCTCTCCCCCTTTTACAAGGATGCCGGAAACACCATATATTTT.

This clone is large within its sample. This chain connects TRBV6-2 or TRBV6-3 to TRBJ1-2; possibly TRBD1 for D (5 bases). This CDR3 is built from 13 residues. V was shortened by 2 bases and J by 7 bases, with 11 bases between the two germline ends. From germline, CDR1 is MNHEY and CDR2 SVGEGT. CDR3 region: CASSYVAGSGYTF. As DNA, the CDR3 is TGTGCCAGCAGTTACGTGGCAGGGAGTGGCTACACCTTC.

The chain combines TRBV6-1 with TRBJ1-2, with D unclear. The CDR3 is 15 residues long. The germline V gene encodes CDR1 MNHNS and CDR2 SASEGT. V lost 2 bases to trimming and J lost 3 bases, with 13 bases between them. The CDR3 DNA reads TGTGCCAGCAGTGAATTTCATCACCCTGACTATGGCTACACCTTC. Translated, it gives CASSEFHHPDYGYTF.

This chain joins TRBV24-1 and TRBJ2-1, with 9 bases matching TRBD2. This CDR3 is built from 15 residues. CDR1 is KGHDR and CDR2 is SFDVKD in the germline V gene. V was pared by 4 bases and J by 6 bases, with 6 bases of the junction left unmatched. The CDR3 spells CATSEVAGATNEQFF. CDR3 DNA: TGTGCCACCAGTGAAGTAGCGGGGGCCACCAATGAGCAGTTCTTC.

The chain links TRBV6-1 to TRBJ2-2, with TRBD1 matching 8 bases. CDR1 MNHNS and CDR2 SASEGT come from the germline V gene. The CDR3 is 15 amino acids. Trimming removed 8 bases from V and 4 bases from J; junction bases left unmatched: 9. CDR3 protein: CASYETGDSTGELFF. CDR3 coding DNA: TGTGCCAGCTACGAGACAGGGGATAGCACCGGGGAGCTGTTTTTT.

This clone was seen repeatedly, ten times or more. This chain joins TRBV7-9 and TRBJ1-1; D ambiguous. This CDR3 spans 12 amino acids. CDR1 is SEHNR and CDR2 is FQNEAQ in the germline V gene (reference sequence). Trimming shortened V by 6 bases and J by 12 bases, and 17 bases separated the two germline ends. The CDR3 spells CASRAGSPETFF. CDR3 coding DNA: TGTGCCAGCAGGGCGGGCTCCCCAGAGACTTTCTTT. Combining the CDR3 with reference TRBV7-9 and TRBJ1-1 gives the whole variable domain DTGVSQNPRHKITKRGQNVTFRCDPISEHNRLYWYRQTLGQGPEFLTYFQNEAQLEKSRLLSDRFSAERPKGSFSTLEIQRTEQGDSAMYLCASRAGSPETFFGQGTRLTVV.

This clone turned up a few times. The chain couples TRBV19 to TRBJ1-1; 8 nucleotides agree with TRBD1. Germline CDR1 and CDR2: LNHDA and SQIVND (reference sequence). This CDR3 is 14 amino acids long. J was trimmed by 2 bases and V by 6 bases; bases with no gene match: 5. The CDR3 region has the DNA TGTGCCAGTAGAAACAGGGGGGCCAACACTGAAGCTTTCTTT. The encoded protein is CASRNRGANTEAFF. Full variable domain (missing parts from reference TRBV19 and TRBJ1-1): DGGITQSPKYLFRKEGQNVTLSCEQNLNHDAMYWYRQDPGQGLRLIYYSQIVNDFQKGDIAEGYSVSREKKESFPLTVTSAQKNPTAFYLCASRNRGANTEAFFGQGTRLTVV.

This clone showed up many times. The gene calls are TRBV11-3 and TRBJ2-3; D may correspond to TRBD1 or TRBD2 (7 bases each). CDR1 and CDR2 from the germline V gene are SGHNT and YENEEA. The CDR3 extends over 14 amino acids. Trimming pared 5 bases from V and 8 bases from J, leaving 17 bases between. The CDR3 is CASSPGGGTPTQYF. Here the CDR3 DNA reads TGTGCCAGCAGCCCAGGGGGGGGGACCCCTACGCAGTATTTT.

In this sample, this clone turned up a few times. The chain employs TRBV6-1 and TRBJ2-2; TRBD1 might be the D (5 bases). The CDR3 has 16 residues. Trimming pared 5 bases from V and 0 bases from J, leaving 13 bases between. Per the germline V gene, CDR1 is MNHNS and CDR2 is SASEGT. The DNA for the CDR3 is TGTGCCAGCAGTCCCCAGGGCTGTGCGAACACCGGGGAGCTGTTTTTT. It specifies CASSPQGCANTGELFF.

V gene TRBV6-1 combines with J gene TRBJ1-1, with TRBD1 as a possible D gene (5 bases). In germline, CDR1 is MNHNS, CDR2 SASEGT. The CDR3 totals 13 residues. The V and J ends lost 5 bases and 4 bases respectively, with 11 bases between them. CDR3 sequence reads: CASSPMGGTEAFF. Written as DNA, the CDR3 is TGTGCCAGCAGTCCCATGGGGGGCACTGAAGCTTTCTTT.

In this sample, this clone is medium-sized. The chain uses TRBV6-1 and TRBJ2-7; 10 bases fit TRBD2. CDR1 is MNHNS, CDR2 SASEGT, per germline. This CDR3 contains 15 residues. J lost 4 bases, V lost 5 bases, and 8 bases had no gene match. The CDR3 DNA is TGTGCCAGCAGTAGGGCTAGCGGGAGTCGGTACGAGCAGTACTTC. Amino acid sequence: CASSRASGSRYEQYF.

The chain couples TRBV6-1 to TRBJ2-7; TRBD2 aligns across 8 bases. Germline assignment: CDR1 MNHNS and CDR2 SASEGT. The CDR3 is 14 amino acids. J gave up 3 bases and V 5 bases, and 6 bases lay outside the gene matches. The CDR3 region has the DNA TGTGCCAGCAGTCGGCGGACTAGCTTCTACGAGCAGTACTTC. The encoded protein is CASSRRTSFYEQYF.

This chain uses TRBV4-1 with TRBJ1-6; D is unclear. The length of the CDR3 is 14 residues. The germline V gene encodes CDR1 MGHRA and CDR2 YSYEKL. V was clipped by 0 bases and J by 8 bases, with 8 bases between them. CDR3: CASSQEPGDSPLHF. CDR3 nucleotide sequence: TGCGCCAGCAGCCAAGAACCCGGAGATTCACCCCTCCACTTT.

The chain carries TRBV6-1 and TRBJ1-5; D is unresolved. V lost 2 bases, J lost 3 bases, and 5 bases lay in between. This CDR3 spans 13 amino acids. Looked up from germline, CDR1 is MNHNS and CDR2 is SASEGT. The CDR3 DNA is TGTGCCAGCAGTGAAAGATTCAATCAGCCCCAGCATTTT. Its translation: CASSERFNQPQHF.

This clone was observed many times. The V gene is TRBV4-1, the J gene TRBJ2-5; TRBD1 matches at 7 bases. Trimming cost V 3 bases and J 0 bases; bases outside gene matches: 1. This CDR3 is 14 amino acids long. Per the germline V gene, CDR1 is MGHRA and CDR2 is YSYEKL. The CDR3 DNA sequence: TGCGCCAGCAGCCAGGGACAGAACCAAGAGACCCAGTACTTC. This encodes CASSQGQNQETQYF.

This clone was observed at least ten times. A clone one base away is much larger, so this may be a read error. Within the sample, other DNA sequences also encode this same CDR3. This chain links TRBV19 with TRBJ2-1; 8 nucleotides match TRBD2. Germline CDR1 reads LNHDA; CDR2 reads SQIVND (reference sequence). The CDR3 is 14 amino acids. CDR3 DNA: TGTGCCACCTCTGGGCGGGGGGACCCCAATGAGCAATTCTTC. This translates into CATSGRGDPNEQFF.

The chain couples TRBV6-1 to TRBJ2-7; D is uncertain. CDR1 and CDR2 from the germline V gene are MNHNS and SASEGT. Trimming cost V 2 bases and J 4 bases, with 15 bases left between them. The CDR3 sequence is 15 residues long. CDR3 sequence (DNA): TGTGCCAGCAGTGAATACAGAGCAGCCTCTTACGAGCAGTACTTC. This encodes CASSEYRAASYEQYF.

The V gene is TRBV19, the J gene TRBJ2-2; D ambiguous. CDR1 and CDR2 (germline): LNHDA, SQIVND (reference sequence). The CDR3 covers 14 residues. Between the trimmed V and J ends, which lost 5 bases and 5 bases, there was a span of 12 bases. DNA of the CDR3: TGTGCCAGTAGTGAGTGGGGTAGGACCGGGGAGCTGTTTTTT. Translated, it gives CASSEWGRTGELFF.

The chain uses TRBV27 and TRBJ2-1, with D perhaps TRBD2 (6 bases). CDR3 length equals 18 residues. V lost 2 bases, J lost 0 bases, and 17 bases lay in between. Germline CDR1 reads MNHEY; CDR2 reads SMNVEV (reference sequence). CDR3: CASSLHRLEVSSYNEQFF. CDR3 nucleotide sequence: TGTGCCAGCAGTTTACATCGACTAGAGGTGAGCTCCTACAATGAGCAGTTCTTC.

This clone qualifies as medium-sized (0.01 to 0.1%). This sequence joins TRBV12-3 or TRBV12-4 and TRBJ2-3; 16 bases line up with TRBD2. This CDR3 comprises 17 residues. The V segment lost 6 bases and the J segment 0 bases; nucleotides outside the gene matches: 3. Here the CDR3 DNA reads TGTGCCAGCAGGGGGACTAGCGGGGGGGTTAGCACAGATACGCAGTATTTT. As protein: CASRGTSGGVSTDTQYF.

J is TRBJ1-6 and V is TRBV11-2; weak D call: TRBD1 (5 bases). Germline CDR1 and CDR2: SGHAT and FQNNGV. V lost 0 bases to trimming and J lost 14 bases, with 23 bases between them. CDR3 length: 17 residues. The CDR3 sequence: CASSLDLPGLPLGSLHF. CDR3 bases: TGTGCCAGCAGCTTAGATTTGCCGGGGCTCCCCCTCGGGTCCCTCCACTTT.

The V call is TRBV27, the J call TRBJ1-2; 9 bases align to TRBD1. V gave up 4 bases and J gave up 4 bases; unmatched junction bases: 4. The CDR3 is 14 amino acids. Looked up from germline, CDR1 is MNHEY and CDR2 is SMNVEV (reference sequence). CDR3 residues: CASSSQGASYGYTF. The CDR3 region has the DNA TGTGCCAGCAGTTCACAGGGGGCGAGCTATGGCTACACCTTC.

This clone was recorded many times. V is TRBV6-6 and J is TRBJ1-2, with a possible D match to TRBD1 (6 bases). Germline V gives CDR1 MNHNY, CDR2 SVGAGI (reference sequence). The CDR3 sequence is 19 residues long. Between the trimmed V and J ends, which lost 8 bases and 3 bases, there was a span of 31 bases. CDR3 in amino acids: CASVVLGWNGQRLHYGYTF. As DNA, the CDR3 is TGTGCCAGCGTTGTTCTGGGGTGGAACGGACAGCGACTCCACTATGGCTACACCTTC.